What follows are 7 T cell receptor beta chains derived from one specimen sequenced in a study of early T cells in non-severe SARS-CoV-2 infection. TCRdb re-analysed the 5' RACE reads in MiXCR, keeping a single row per CDR3 protein. The sample lists about 100,000 distinct CDR3 sequences; under 15% were seen once. Sequenced input: whole blood. The receptors shown here come from an adult who was a healthcare worker with PCR-confirmed SARS-CoV-2 infection or an uninfected control (not recorded which).

This clonotype was observed a handful of times. The genes are TRBV29-1 and TRBJ2-7; the D gene is possibly TRBD1 (5 bases). The ends were cut back, 7 bases at V and 5 bases at J, with 18 bases in the middle. The germline CDR1 and CDR2 sequences are SQVTM and ANQGSEA. The CDR3 contains 13 residues. This CDR3 reads CSALQGSRDEQYF. CDR3 DNA sequence: TGCAGCGCCCTCCAGGGCTCAAGGGACGAGCAGTACTTC.

This clonotype was seen many times. V and J are TRBV5-1 and TRBJ2-7; 8 bases map to TRBD1. V shed 3 bases and J 3 bases; nucleotides not matched to a gene: 8. Germline CDR1 is SGHRS and CDR2 is YFSETQ. The CDR3 has 15 amino acids. The CDR3 reads CASSSRQGNFYEQYF. The CDR3 DNA reads TGCGCCAGCAGCTCCAGACAGGGGAATTTCTACGAGCAGTACTTC.

Comments on this clonotype: A read error may account for a junction end that differs from germline. The J gene is TRBJ2-2, the V gene TRBV4-1; D might be TRBD1 or TRBD2, each matching 5 bases. Germline values: CDR1 MGHRA, CDR2 YSYEKL. The CDR3 has 15 amino acids. CDR3 sequence (DNA): TGCGCCAGCAGCCAGGAGGCCTTGGGGACCGGGGAGCTGTATTTT. Residues: CASSQEALGTGELYF.

This clonotype has at least ten counts. The gene calls are TRBV2 and TRBJ2-7; tentative D call: TRBD2 (6 bases). Germline CDR1 and CDR2: SNHLY and FYNNEI. V dropped 7 bases and J dropped 7 bases, with 17 bases sitting between them. The CDR3 length is 13 residues. This CDR3 is CASTRMGLWEQYF. The CDR3 DNA is TGTGCCAGCACTAGGATGGGACTGTGGGAGCAGTACTTC.

This clonotype occurred once. This rearrangement joins TRBV7-9 to TRBJ2-7; 7 bases are a match to TRBD1. Germline trimming cut 5 bases from V and 2 bases from J; bases unmatched to any gene: 6. CDR3 length: 14 residues. Germline-derived CDR1 and CDR2 are SEHNR and FQNEAQ (reference sequence). In DNA, the CDR3 is TGTGCCAGCAGCCGTCCGGGACAGACCTACGAGCAGTACTTC. Residues: CASSRPGQTYEQYF. The complete variable domain, with remaining parts taken from reference TRBV7-9 and TRBJ2-7, reads DTGVSQNPRHKITKRGQNVTFRCDPISEHNRLYWYRQTLGQGPEFLTYFQNEAQLEKSRLLSDRFSAERPKGSFSTLEIQRTEQGDSAMYLCASSRPGQTYEQYFGPGTRLTVT.

This clonotype was observed a few times. V usage is TRBV28 and J usage is TRBJ2-7; unclear D gene. The CDR3 runs 13 residues. CDR1 is MDHEN, CDR2 SYDVKM, per germline. V was pared by 8 bases and J by 4 bases, with 15 bases between. CDR3 sequence: CASRPGVRYEQYF. CDR3 in DNA: TGTGCCAGCCGCCCGGGCGTTAGATACGAGCAGTACTTC.

This clonotype was picked up a small number of times. The V call is TRBV12-5, the J call TRBJ1-1, with D maybe TRBD1 (6 bases). This CDR3 is 13 amino acids long. Germline V gene sequence: CDR1 LGHNT, CDR2 FRNRAP. V was pared by 7 bases and J by 5 bases, with 14 bases between. In DNA form, the CDR3 reads TGTGCTAGTGCTCAGGACAGTGTGACTGAAGCTTTCTTT. Translation gives CASAQDSVTEAFF.